This T cell receptor (beta chain) is from a study of blood T cell repertoires in COVID-19. Study details: COVID-19 samples, acute and convalescent, were from the United States, Italy and Spain.

In the original workflow: Reference gene primer amplification yielded estimated nucleated cell counts. Here immunoSEQ multiplex PCR was the method, and the copy in TCRdb shows in-frame clones only, minus some. The V and J calls and the clone size are those of that table, but D and trimming were determined from the DNA. The sample holds 200,000 to 300,000 clones, roughly 81% seen once. This CDR3 region has 15 residues. In germline, CDR1 is MDHEN, CDR2 SYDVKM. V was shortened by 5 bases and J by 4 bases, with 17 bases between the two germline ends. This rearrangement joins TRBV28 to TRBJ1-2; weak D call: TRBD1 (6 bases). This receptor was taken from a woman over 75 with COVID-19, enrolled during active disease. The specimen was peripheral blood. The CDR3 here is CASSPPGGGRYGYTF. For the CDR3, the DNA is TGTGCCAGCAGTCCCCCTGGGGGGGGCCGCTATGGCTACACCTTC.